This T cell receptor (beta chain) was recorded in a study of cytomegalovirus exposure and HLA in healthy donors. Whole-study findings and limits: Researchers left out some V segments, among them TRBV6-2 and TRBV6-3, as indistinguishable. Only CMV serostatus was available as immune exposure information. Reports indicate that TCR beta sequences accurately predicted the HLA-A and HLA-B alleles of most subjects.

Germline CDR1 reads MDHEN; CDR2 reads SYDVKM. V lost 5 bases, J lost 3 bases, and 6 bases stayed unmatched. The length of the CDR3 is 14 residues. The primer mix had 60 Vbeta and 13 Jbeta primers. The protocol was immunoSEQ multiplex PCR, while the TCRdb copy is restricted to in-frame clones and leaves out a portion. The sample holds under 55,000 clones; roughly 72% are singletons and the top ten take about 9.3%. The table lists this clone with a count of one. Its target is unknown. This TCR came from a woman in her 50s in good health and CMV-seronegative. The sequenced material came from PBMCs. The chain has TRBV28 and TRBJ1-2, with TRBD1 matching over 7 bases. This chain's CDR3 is CASSPITGDYGYTF. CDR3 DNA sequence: TGTGCCAGCAGTCCTATTACAGGGGACTATGGCTACACCTTC.